A selection of T cell receptor beta chains follows, all from one sample in a study of shared clonotypes between healthy human individuals. Assay used: immunoSEQ multiplex PCR; TCRdb lists only in-frame clones, some missing. Of 1.6 million or so clones in the sample, around 98.5% were seen once. Sequenced: naive CD4+ T cells sorted from blood. These receptor sequences come from a man aged 30 to 39 in good health. The CDR3 runs from the conserved cysteine through the conserved F or W. The D gene is left open where the match is weak. Clone size is shown for a subset of rows, as once, few, many or a class of expanded clone.

size | D | J | V | DNA | CDR3
NA | NA | TRBJ1-5 | TRBV19 | TGTGCCAGTACAGGAGTGAAGGGTAATCAGCCCCAGCATTTT | CASTGVKGNQPQHF
NA | TRBD2 | TRBJ2-7 | TRBV28 | TGTGCCAGCAGGCCACTAGCGGGCTACTACGAGCAGTACTTC | CASRPLAGYYEQYF
NA | NA | TRBJ2-6 | TRBV2 | TGTGCCAGCAGTGAGGAGTCTGGGGCCAACGTCCTGACTTTC | CASSEESGANVLTF
NA | NA | TRBJ2-7 | TRBV5-6 | TGTGCCAGCAGCTTGGTAGGGTCCTACGAGCAGTACTTC | CASSLVGSYEQYF
NA | TRBD1 | TRBJ2-7 | TRBV14 | TGTGCCAGCAGCCGGCAACCCGGGACAGGGGACTACGAGCAGTACTTC | CASSRQPGTGDYEQYF
NA | NA | TRBJ2-7 | TRBV6-1 | TGTGCCAGCAGTGAAACAGGTGACTACGAGCAGTACTTC | CASSETGDYEQYF
NA | NA | TRBJ1-5 | TRBV6-1 | TGTGCCAGCAAGAACGGGGGGGGTAGTCAGCCCCAGCATTTT | CASKNGGGSQPQHF
NA | NA | TRBJ1-5 | TRBV10-3 | TGTGCCATCAGTGAGTCAGTGGGACTGAGCAATCAGCCCCAGCATTTT | CAISESVGLSNQPQHF
NA | TRBD2 | TRBJ2-1 | TRBV27 | TGTGCCAGCAGTTTATCCCGGGGACTAGGGGCATACGGCAATGAGCAGTTCTTC | CASSLSRGLGAYGNEQFF
NA | TRBD1 | TRBJ1-1 | TRBV5-1 | TGCGCCAGCAGCCCCTACGGGACAGGTATGAACACTGAAGCTTTCTTT | CASSPYGTGMNTEAFF
NA | NA | TRBJ2-3 | TRBV6-1 | TGTGCCAGTCGTTGGGGCACAGATACGCAGTATTTT | CASRWGTDTQYF
NA | TRBD2 | TRBJ2-7 | TRBV7-2 | TGTGCCAGCAGCTTCGCGACTGACGGGACTAGCGGGAGGCCCCGCTTC | CASSFATDGTSGRPRF
NA | NA | TRBJ2-3 | TRBV7-9 | TGTGCCAGCAGCTTAACAGGCACAGATACGCAGTATTTT | CASSLTGTDTQYF
NA | TRBD2 | TRBJ2-3 | TRBV28 | TGTGCCACCTCAGGAGGACTAGTGCTCTCTACGCAGTATTTT | CATSGGLVLSTQYF
NA | NA | TRBJ1-1 | TRBV5-1 | TGCGCCAGCAGCTTCGGGTTCGGACAGTTGAACACTGAAGCTTTCTTT | CASSFGFGQLNTEAFF
NA | NA | TRBJ2-2 | TRBV2 | TGTGCCCACTCGGGGAGTTCCACCGGGGAGCTGTTTTTT | CAHSGSSTGELFF
NA | NA | TRBJ1-5 | TRBV6-1 | TGTGCCAGCAGTGAGCAGGAGAATCAGCCCCAGCATTTT | CASSEQENQPQHF
NA | NA | TRBJ2-2 | TRBV25-1 | TGTGCCAGCAGCATGACGGGAGTCTACACCGGGGAGCTGTTTTTT | CASSMTGVYTGELFF
NA | TRBD2 | TRBJ2-5 | TRBV7-2 | TGTGCCAGCAGCCGAGGAGCGGGAGGGGCCGGGACCCAGTACTTC | CASSRGAGGAGTQYF
once | TRBD2 | TRBJ2-3 | TRBV5-1 | TGCGCCAGCAGACAGCTAGCGGGATCCTACACAGATACGCAGTATTTT | CASRQLAGSYTDTQYF
NA | NA | TRBJ1-5 | TRBV10-1 | TGCGCCAGCAGTGCTTGGGAAGATCAGCCCCAGCATTTT | CASSAWEDQPQHF
NA | TRBD1 | TRBJ1-1 | TRBV9 | TGTGCCAGCAGCGCCTTACAGGGGGGAAGCACTGAAGCTTTCTTT | CASSALQGGSTEAFF
NA | TRBD1 | TRBJ2-5 | TRBV18 | TGTGCCAGCTCACCCGGACAGGAAGAGACCCAGTACTTC | CASSPGQEETQYF
once | TRBD2 | TRBJ2-2 | TRBV19 | TGTGCCAGTAGCGCCAGGGGACTAGCCCAACGTCTCGGGGAGCTGTTTTTT | CASSARGLAQRLGELFF
NA | NA | TRBJ1-1 | TRBV28 | TGTGCCAGCAGTACGACTCTCCGGGTCACTGAAGCTTTCTTT | CASSTTLRVTEAFF
NA | NA | TRBJ2-6 | TRBV5-1 | TGCGCCAGCAGCACTACTAGGTCTGGGGCCAACGTCCTGACTTTC | CASSTTRSGANVLTF
once | TRBD1 | TRBJ1-5 | TRBV25-1 | TGTGCCAGCAGCCCGACAGGGGCGTCGGGGCCCCAGCATTTT | CASSPTGASGPQHF
NA | TRBD2 | TRBJ2-1 | TRBV9 | TGTGCCAGCAGCGCTAGCGGGACCTACAATGAGCAGTTCTTC | CASSASGTYNEQFF
NA | NA | TRBJ1-2 | TRBV7-9 | TGTGCCAGCAGCTCGTCCGGGGGTAGCTATGGCTACACCTTC | CASSSSGGSYGYTF
NA | NA | TRBJ2-3 | TRBV10-3 | TGTGCCATCAGTGGTGGCGATACCGGGACAACTAGCACAGATACGCAGTATTTT | CAISGGDTGTTSTDTQYF
NA | NA | TRBJ1-5 | TRBV5-5 | TGTGCCAGCAGCTTGGGTGTCACCGGGGGCAATCAGCCCCAGCATTTT | CASSLGVTGGNQPQHF
NA | NA | TRBJ1-2 | TRBV4-3 | TGCGCCAGCAGCCAGGCGACGGCTAACTATGGCTACACCTTC | CASSQATANYGYTF
NA | NA | TRBJ1-5 | TRBV5-5 | TGTGCCAGCAGCTTACGGGGGGCAGGAAGCAATCAGCCCCAGCATTTT | CASSLRGAGSNQPQHF
once | NA | TRBJ2-4 | TRBV18 | TGTGCCAGCTCAGACCGGGGACGTAGCAAAAACATTCAGTACTTC | CASSDRGRSKNIQYF
NA | NA | TRBJ1-1 | TRBV6-1 | TGTGCCAGCAGTGCCTGGACCGGGATGAACACTGAAGCTTTCTTT | CASSAWTGMNTEAFF
once | NA | TRBJ2-7 | TRBV5-5 | TGTGCCAGCAGTCACCTCGACGGCACCTACGAGCAGTACTTC | CASSHLDGTYEQYF
NA | TRBD2 | TRBJ2-1 | TRBV11-1 | TGTGCCAGCAGCTTAAAGACTAGCGGCTACAATGAGCAGTTCTTC | CASSLKTSGYNEQFF
once | TRBD1 | TRBJ1-4 | TRBV18 | TGTGCCAGCCGAAGTACCGGGACAGGGGACGAAAAACTGTTTTTT | CASRSTGTGDEKLFF
NA | NA | TRBJ1-3 | TRBV27 | TGTGCCAGCAGTCCCACCCCCTCTGGAAACACCATATATTTT | CASSPTPSGNTIYF
NA | TRBD2 | TRBJ2-4 | TRBV5-4 | TGTGCCAGCAGCCCTTCACCCGCTAGCGGAAACATTCAGTACTTC | CASSPSPASGNIQYF
NA | NA | TRBJ2-3 | TRBV5-1 | TGCGCCAGCAGCCTGGTAGGGCGGGCAGATACGCAGTATTTT | CASSLVGRADTQYF
NA | TRBD2 | TRBJ2-1 | TRBV19 | TGTGCCAGTAGTAGGACTAGCGGGAGGCCTCATCAGTTCTTC | CASSRTSGRPHQFF
NA | NA | TRBJ2-7 | TRBV19 | TGTGCCAGTAGTAGTCTAGTCACCCGGAACGAGCAGTACTTC | CASSSLVTRNEQYF
NA | NA | TRBJ2-3 | TRBV5-1 | TGCGCCAGCAGAGTTGCCACTAGCACAGATACGCAGTATTTT | CASRVATSTDTQYF
NA | NA | TRBJ1-2 | TRBV28 | TGTGCCAGCAGTTTTGGTGCTTATGGCTACACCTTC | CASSFGAYGYTF
NA | TRBD2 | TRBJ2-2 | TRBV7-2 | TGTGCCAGCAGCTTTACTAGCGGGAACACCGGGGAGCTGTTTTTT | CASSFTSGNTGELFF
NA | NA | TRBJ2-7 | TRBV15 | TGTGCCACCGGCCCGGGACTTAGCTCCTACGAGCAGTACTTC | CATGPGLSSYEQYF
NA | TRBD2 | TRBJ2-1 | TRBV28 | TGTGCCAGCAGTCGTCGTCTGTTGACTAGCGGGAGAGACAATGAGCAGTTCTTC | CASSRRLLTSGRDNEQFF
NA | TRBD1 | TRBJ2-1 | TRBV5-5 | TGTGCCAGCAGCACCTACTTCGGGACAGAGAGTTTTTACAATGAGCAGTTCTTC | CASSTYFGTESFYNEQFF
NA | NA | TRBJ1-1 | TRBV20-1 | TGCAGTTCAGGGGTTGGGACTGAAGCTTTCTTT | CSSGVGTEAFF
NA | TRBD1 | TRBJ2-7 | TRBV10-3 | TGTGCCATCAGGCAAGGGACAGGGGGTCTCTACGAGCAGTACTTC | CAIRQGTGGLYEQYF